These 21 T cell receptor beta chains were sequenced from one sample in a study of blood T cell repertoires in COVID-19. TCRdb's table, derived via immunoSEQ multiplex PCR, lists solely in-frame clones and lacks some. The data contain roughly 120,000 clones, roughly 85% of them singletons. Sequencing was performed on peripheral blood. The receptor source for this set is a middle-aged man with acute or convalescent COVID-19.

CDR3 nucleotide sequence: TGCGCCAGCAGCCAAGATCTCACAGGCAGAAGCAATGAGCAGTTCTTC. Translated, it gives CASSQDLTGRSNEQFF. The rearrangement links TRBV4-1 to TRBJ2-1, with D possibly being TRBD1 (5 bases). The CDR3 runs 16 residues. V lost 0 bases and J 6 bases, leaving 15 bases between the germline ends. Germline CDR1 is MGHRA and CDR2 is YSYEKL.

The chain employs TRBV7-8 and TRBJ1-1; TRBD1 agrees at 8 bases. CDR3 size: 15 residues. The germline V gene has CDR1 SGHVS and CDR2 FQNEAQ. The J segment lost 5 bases and the V segment lost 1 base, leaving 6 bases of the junction unmatched. In DNA, the CDR3 is TGTGCCAGCAGCTTAGTCCGGACAGGGTGGACTGAAGCTTTCTTT. This translates into CASSLVRTGWTEAFF.

This CDR3 is CASTGRDRRGGTQYF. The CDR3, as DNA: TGTGCCAGCACGGGTCGGGACAGGAGAGGGGGGACCCAGTACTTC. The V gene is TRBV2, the J gene TRBJ2-5; 8 positions match TRBD1. V dropped 7 bases and J dropped 7; count of bases not matched to a gene: 14. The germline CDR1 and CDR2 sequences are SNHLY and FYNNEI. CDR3 length equals 15 residues.

The rearrangement joins TRBV19 to TRBJ1-2; TRBD1 matches at 7 bases. After removal of 4 bases from V and 6 bases from J, the junction contained 8 bases not matched to a gene. This CDR3 spans 14 amino acids. The germline V gene has CDR1 LNHDA and CDR2 SQIVND (reference sequence). CDR3 nucleotides: TGTGCCAGTAGTAGGAAGGTACAGGGGCATGGCTACACCTTC. It codes for CASSRKVQGHGYTF.

This clone was counted once. This sequence joins TRBV4-3 and TRBJ1-2; 9 nucleotides line up with TRBD1. Germline V gene lookup returns CDR1 LGHNA and CDR2 YSLEER. Losses at the gene ends were 4 bases for V and 0 bases for J; bases not matched to a gene: 3. This CDR3 region has 15 residues. The CDR3 nucleotides are TGCGCCAGCAGCCCTCGGACAGGGGCTAACTATGGCTACACCTTC. The encoded protein is CASSPRTGANYGYTF.

The V and J genes are TRBV3-1 (or the pseudogene TRBV3-2) and TRBJ1-4; TRBD1 aligns across 9 bases. The CDR3 sequence is 15 residues long. J was trimmed by 0 bases and V by 4 bases; bases with no gene match: 0. Germline-derived CDR1 and CDR2 are LGHDT and YNNKEL (reference sequence). The CDR3 DNA follows: TGTGCCAGCAGCCGGGACAGGGCAACTAATGAAAAACTGTTTTTT. Protein: CASSRDRATNEKLFF.

This clone was recorded only once. The J gene is TRBJ2-1, the V gene TRBV2; 9 nucleotides agree with TRBD2. CDR1 is SNHLY, CDR2 FYNNEI, per germline. The trim removed 7 bases at V and 3 bases at J, leaving 10 bases unmatched. CDR3 length: 16 residues. The CDR3 DNA sequence: TGTGCCAGCAATCCTCTATCTAGCGGGGACTACAATGAGCAGTTCTTC. Encoded protein: CASNPLSSGDYNEQFF.

V gene TRBV7-8 combines with J gene TRBJ2-6, with TRBD1 as a possible D gene (6 bases). The germline V gene has CDR1 SGHVS and CDR2 FQNEAQ. The CDR3 consists of 19 residues. Trimming stripped 0 bases from V and 0 bases from J, with 15 bases between. CDR3 sequence reads: CASSLARGFIDSGANVLTF. The CDR3 nucleotides are TGTGCCAGCAGCTTAGCCAGGGGCTTTATTGACTCTGGGGCCAACGTCCTGACTTTC. Variable domain in full (rest from reference TRBV7-8 and TRBJ2-6): GAGVSQSPRYKVAKRGQDVALRCDPISGHVSLFWYQQALGQGPEFLTYFQNEAQLDKSGLPSDRFFAERPEGSVSTLKIQRTQQEDSAVYLCASSLARGFIDSGANVLTFGAGSRLTVL.

The table lists this clone with a count of one. This rearrangement joins TRBV11-2 to TRBJ2-7, with D possibly being TRBD2 (6 bases). The CDR3 is 13 amino acids. V dropped 1 base and J dropped 3 bases, with 7 bases sitting between them. CDR1 is SGHAT and CDR2 is FQNNGV in the germline V gene. CDR3 coding DNA: TGTGCCAGCAGCTTAGGACTAGTCTACGAGCAGTACTTC. As protein: CASSLGLVYEQYF.

The chain joins TRBV4-1 to TRBJ2-1, with 10 bases that match TRBD1. J lost 7 bases, V lost 5 bases, and 2 bases had no gene match. The CDR3 is 13 amino acids. CDR1 is MGHRA and CDR2 is YSYEKL in the germline V gene. In DNA form, the CDR3 reads TGCGCCAGCAGCAGGACAGGGGGGAATGAGCAGTTCTTC. It codes for CASSRTGGNEQFF.

In this sample, this clone turned up once. The chain has TRBV11-2 and TRBJ2-7; 8 bases align to TRBD2. Germline V lookup: CDR1 SGHAT, CDR2 FQNNGV. The CDR3 is made up of 18 amino acids. V shed 1 base and J 7 bases; nucleotides not matched to a gene: 18. CDR3 bases: TGTGCCAGCAGCTTAGGGGACGGGCAACTAGCGGATCCCTGGGAGCAGTACTTC. It translates to CASSLGDGQLADPWEQYF.

The rearrangement uses TRBV7-9 and TRBJ2-1, with 8 bases matching TRBD2. Per the germline V gene, CDR1 is SEHNR and CDR2 is FQNEAQ (reference sequence). This CDR3 is built from 15 residues. The V segment lost 0 bases and the J segment 10 bases; nucleotides outside the gene matches: 8. CDR3 loop: CASSLASGAEGEQFF. The CDR3 DNA is TGTGCCAGCAGCTTAGCTAGCGGGGCCGAGGGGGAGCAGTTCTTC.

V is TRBV13 and J is TRBJ1-3; the D is unclear. Looked up from germline, CDR1 is PRHDT and CDR2 is FYEKMQ (reference sequence). The V end was cut by 5 bases, the J end by 0 bases, with 11 bases between. The CDR3 length is 15 residues. The DNA of the CDR3 is TGTGCCAGCAGCCCACGACAAATCTCTGGAAACACCATATATTTT. Protein product: CASSPRQISGNTIYF.

The J gene is TRBJ2-7, the V gene TRBV3-1 (or the pseudogene TRBV3-2), with D tentatively TRBD2 (5 bases). The V gene's germline CDR1 is LGHDT and CDR2 YNNKEL (reference sequence). The CDR3 sequence is 16 residues long. Trimming shortened V by 2 bases and J by 0 bases, and 14 bases separated the two germline ends. CDR3 in amino acids: CASSQYKAASSYEQYF. DNA for the CDR3: TGTGCCAGCAGCCAATACAAAGCGGCCAGCTCCTACGAGCAGTACTTC.

J is TRBJ1-3 and V is TRBV9, with D uncertain. Per germline, CDR1 SGDLS and CDR2 YYNGEE. V shed 4 bases and J shed 3 bases, with 11 bases lying between them. There are 14 residues in the CDR3. The chain's CDR3 is CASSSRPGGNTIYF. For the CDR3, the DNA is TGTGCCAGCAGCTCCCGCCCGGGTGGAAACACCATATATTTT.

This clone came up once. V gene TRBV4-3 combines with J gene TRBJ1-1; no clear D gene. V lost 0 bases to trimming and J lost 11 bases, with 13 bases between them. This CDR3 region has 13 residues. CDR1 is LGHNA and CDR2 is YSLEER in the germline V gene. The DNA for the CDR3 is TGCGCCAGCAGCCAAGATCCCCCCTCTTATGCTTTCTTT. Amino acids: CASSQDPPSYAFF.

The chain links TRBV27 to TRBJ1-1, with D uncertain. This CDR3 region has 14 residues. The V gene lost 3 bases and the J gene lost 7 bases, with 15 bases spanning the gap. The germline V gene encodes CDR1 MNHEY and CDR2 SMNVEV (reference sequence). The CDR3 reads CASSFKRGSFEAFF. In DNA form, the CDR3 reads TGTGCCAGCAGTTTCAAGAGAGGGAGCTTTGAAGCTTTCTTT.

The J gene is TRBJ2-3, the V gene TRBV7-2; D is possibly TRBD2 (6 bases). Looked up from germline, CDR1 is SGHTA and CDR2 is FQGNSA. This CDR3 comprises 15 residues. Trimming took off 1 base at V and 0 bases at J, with 8 bases between the two ends. The CDR3 DNA follows: TGTGCCAGCAGCTTAGGCGGGACTAGCACAGATACGCAGTATTTT. This translates into CASSLGGTSTDTQYF.

This chain joins TRBV15 and TRBJ2-3, with a possible D match to TRBD2 (5 bases). Germline CDR1 and CDR2: LNHNV and YYDKDF (reference sequence). The CDR3 has 14 amino acids. V was clipped by 7 bases and J by 1 base, with 12 bases between them. The CDR3 nucleotides are TGTGCCACCATGGCTTACGGGGGCACAGATACGCAGTATTTT. Its translation is CATMAYGGTDTQYF.

The genes are TRBV5-6 and TRBJ1-3, with a tentative D call TRBD1 (6 bases). The CDR3 sequence is 18 residues long. Between the trimmed V and J ends, which lost 3 bases and 2 bases, there was a span of 21 bases. The germline CDR1 and CDR2 sequences are SGHDT and YYEEEE. In nucleotides, the CDR3 is TGTGCCAGCAGCTCTTGGGGCATCGGACAGTCCGCTGGAAACACCATATATTTT. Amino acids: CASSSWGIGQSAGNTIYF.

The rearrangement joins TRBV7-9 to TRBJ2-7; 7 nucleotides agree with TRBD1. The germline V gene has CDR1 SEHNR and CDR2 FQNEAQ (reference sequence). The V gene end was trimmed by 1 base and the J gene end by 3 bases; junction bases not matched to a gene: 3. The CDR3 totals 14 residues. The DNA of the CDR3 is TGTGCCAGCAGCTTAGAGGCAGGGGGCTACGAGCAGTACTTC. Translating gives CASSLEAGGYEQYF.